The rows below give T cell receptor beta chains drawn from one sample of a study of cytomegalovirus exposure and HLA in healthy donors. The method was immunoSEQ multiplex PCR; TCRdb's version includes in-frame clones alone and lacks a portion of them. The sample holds 200,000 or so clones, 75% to 90% seen once. The sample was PBMCs. These TCRs come from a woman younger than 35 in good health and CMV-seronegative. CDR3s include the opening cysteine and the closing phenylalanine or tryptophan. The D gene is left open where the match is weak. Where a row states a size, it is once, few, many or the class of an expanded clone; other rows omit it.

>TRBJ2-3|TRBV4-1|.|TRBD2
CASSPSGGAQSIGPTDTQYF
TGCGCCAGCAGCCCTTCGGGGGGGGCGCAATCTATAGGCCCCACAGATACGCAGTATTTT
>TRBJ2-7|TRBV5-1|.|TRBD1
CASAPGTVLFEQYF
TGCGCCAGCGCCCCCGGGACAGTACTTTTCGAGCAGTACTTC
>TRBJ1-3|TRBV19|.|TRBD1
CASSALTGGSGNTIYF
TGTGCCAGTAGTGCACTGACAGGGGGCTCTGGAAACACCATATATTTT
>TRBJ2-2|TRBV5-6|.|.
CASSPDSLGELFF
TGTGCCAGCAGCCCCGATAGCCTCGGGGAGCTGTTTTTT
>TRBJ2-6|TRBV28|.|.
CASSRRGLTGANVLTF
TGTGCCAGCAGCCGCCGGGGTCTGACTGGGGCCAACGTCCTGACTTTC
>TRBJ1-2|TRBV28|few|.
CASSSRVYGYTF
TGTGCCAGCAGTTCCAGGGTGTATGGCTACACCTTC
>TRBJ1-2|TRBV5-8|.|.
CASSLAGWGYTF
TGTGCCAGCAGCTTGGCCGGGTGGGGCTACACCTTC
>TRBJ1-2|TRBV7-9|.|.
CASSLSTLYGYTF
TGTGCCAGCAGCCTAAGTACCCTCTATGGCTACACCTTC
>TRBJ2-1|TRBV7-9|.|.
CASSLGLPIMNEQFF
TGTGCCAGCAGCTTGGGACTCCCTATTATGAATGAGCAGTTCTTC
>TRBJ2-7|TRBV5-1|.|.
CASSPRLGSSYEQYF
TGCGCCAGCAGCCCTCGCCTGGGGAGCTCCTACGAGCAGTACTTC
>TRBJ2-3|TRBV4-2|once|.
CASSFLTGYTDTQYF
TGTGCCAGCAGCTTTCTGACAGGTTACACAGATACGCAGTATTTT
>TRBJ2-1|TRBV30|.|TRBD2
CASNSGRGNYNEQFF
TGTGCCTCCAATAGCGGGAGGGGAAACTACAATGAGCAGTTCTTC
>TRBJ2-2|TRBV18|.|TRBD2
CASSPTSGGTGELFF
TGTGCCAGCTCACCGACTAGCGGGGGTACCGGGGAGCTGTTTTTT
>TRBJ1-5|TRBV18|.|.
CASSLTYSNQPQHF
TGTGCCAGCTCACTAACTTATAGCAATCAGCCCCAGCATTTT
>TRBJ1-1|TRBV29-1|.|.
CSVAEGGGNTEAFF
TGCAGCGTTGCCGAAGGGGGGGGGAACACTGAAGCTTTCTTT
>TRBJ2-1|TRBV10-3|.|TRBD2
CAISAGGDSYNEQFF
TGTGCCATCAGTGCTGGGGGGGACTCCTACAATGAGCAGTTCTTC
>TRBJ2-3|TRBV10-1|.|TRBD2
CASRERLAADTQYF
TGCGCCAGCAGGGAGAGACTAGCGGCAGATACGCAGTATTTT
>TRBJ2-5|TRBV5-8|.|.
CASSRAQGETQYF
TGTGCCAGCAGCCGGGCCCAGGGGGAGACCCAGTACTTC
>TRBJ1-1|TRBV18|.|TRBD1
CASSPFQGDETEAFF
TGTGCCAGCTCACCTTTTCAGGGGGATGAGACTGAAGCTTTCTTT
>TRBJ2-1|TRBV10-3|.|.
CAISDGGKSYNEQFF
TGTGCCATCAGTGATGGGGGGAAATCCTACAATGAGCAGTTCTTC
>TRBJ2-5|TRBV7-6|.|TRBD1
CASSYLQGASWETQYF
TGTGCCAGCAGCTACCTACAGGGGGCGTCGTGGGAGACCCAGTACTTC
>TRBJ1-4|TRBV9|.|TRBD1
CASSEGSPGQLATNEKLFF
TGTGCCAGCAGCGAGGGATCTCCGGGACAGTTAGCAACTAATGAAAAACTGTTTTTT
>TRBJ2-5|TRBV11-2|few|TRBD2
CASSLSGTSGETQYF
TGTGCCAGCAGCTTAAGTGGGACTAGCGGGGAGACCCAGTACTTC
>TRBJ2-3|TRBV6-1|.|TRBD1
CASSEMGQGYRDTQYF
TGTGCCAGCAGTGAAATGGGACAGGGTTACCGAGATACGCAGTATTTT
>TRBJ2-1|TRBV5-4|.|.
CASSFAAVGEQFF
TGTGCCAGCAGCTTTGCGGCGGTAGGTGAGCAGTTCTTC
>TRBJ2-7|TRBV18|.|.
CASSPLSGFYEQYF
TGTGCCAGCTCACCTCTCTCAGGATTCTACGAGCAGTACTTC
>TRBJ2-3|TRBV27|.|.
CASSLSPLGVDTQYF
TGTGCCAGCAGTTTATCACCCCTAGGGGTAGATACGCAGTATTTT
>TRBJ2-1|TRBV7-9|few|TRBD1
CASSEGTGETYSNEQFF
TGTGCCAGCAGCGAAGGGACAGGGGAGACGTATAGTAATGAGCAGTTCTTC
>TRBJ1-5|TRBV5-1|.|TRBD1
CASSPQPTGGNQPQHF
TGCGCCAGCAGCCCACAACCGACAGGGGGCAATCAGCCCCAGCATTTT
>TRBJ2-7|TRBV6-5|.|.
CASTPGGTSYEQYF
TGTGCCAGCACCCCCGGCGGGACGAGCTACGAGCAGTACTTC
>TRBJ2-2|TRBV2|few|TRBD2
CASLGGLAGIVGELFF
TGTGCCAGCCTGGGGGGACTAGCGGGGATTGTCGGGGAGCTGTTTTTT
>TRBJ2-1|TRBV11-1|.|TRBD2
CASSRLAPGSYNEQFF
TGTGCCAGCAGCCGACTAGCGCCTGGCTCCTACAATGAGCAGTTCTTC
>TRBJ1-1|TRBV9|.|TRBD1
CASSVGGGGMNTEAFF
TGTGCCAGCAGCGTAGGAGGGGGCGGGATGAACACTGAAGCTTTCTTT
>TRBJ2-1|TRBV19|once|.
CASSILGGTGNEQFF
TGTGCCAGTAGTATCCTAGGGGGAACGGGCAATGAGCAGTTCTTC
>TRBJ2-7|TRBV4-1|.|TRBD1
CASSQDASDRGIRRRDYEQYF
TGCGCCAGCAGCCAAGATGCTAGTGACAGGGGAATTCGGCGGAGAGATTACGAGCAGTACTTC
>TRBJ2-7|TRBV6-1|.|.
CASTGASYEQYF
TGTGCCAGCACTGGGGCGTCCTACGAGCAGTACTTC
>TRBJ2-5|TRBV11-2|.|TRBD2
CASSKEAMLAGQGQYF
TGTGCCAGCAGTAAGGAGGCTATGCTAGCGGGCCAGGGCCAGTACTTC
>TRBJ1-3|TRBV20-1|.|.
CSAPRGNTIYF
TGCAGTGCCCCCCGGGGAAACACCATATATTTT
>TRBJ2-3|TRBV27|.|.
CASSPDRISTDTQYF
TGTGCCAGCAGCCCAGACAGGATCAGCACAGATACGCAGTATTTT
>TRBJ1-5|TRBV4-2|.|.
CASSQEGGGGRQPQHF
TGTGCCAGCAGCCAAGAGGGGGGGGGAGGGAGGCAGCCCCAGCATTTT
>TRBJ1-2|TRBV6-5|.|TRBD1
CASSLPGTGTYGYTF
TGTGCCAGCAGCCTACCCGGGACAGGGACCTATGGCTACACCTTC
>TRBJ2-7|TRBV6-5|.|.
CASSFSRVYEQYF
TGTGCCAGCAGTTTCTCGCGGGTCTACGAGCAGTACTTC
>TRBJ1-5|TRBV28|few|.
CASSQPRGGNQPQHF
TGTGCCAGCAGTCAACCTCGGGGGGGGAATCAGCCCCAGCATTTT
>TRBJ1-1|TRBV28|.|.
CATRSQGALMNTEAFF
TGTGCCACTCGATCACAGGGCGCACTGATGAACACTGAAGCTTTCTTT
>TRBJ2-1|TRBV7-8|.|TRBD2
CASSLREAPHEQFF
TGTGCCAGCAGCCTCCGGGAGGCTCCACATGAGCAGTTCTTC
>TRBJ1-5|TRBV7-9|.|.
CASSLAVGENQHF
TGTGCCAGCAGCTTAGCTGTCGGGGAAAACCAGCATTTT
>TRBJ2-1|TRBV2|.|TRBD2
CASRKLAGGENEQFF
TGTGCCAGCAGAAAACTAGCGGGAGGGGAGAATGAGCAGTTCTTC
>TRBJ1-6|TRBV5-1|.|.
CASSLDRDSPLHF
TGCGCCAGCAGCTTGGACAGGGACTCACCCCTCCACTTT
>TRBJ2-5|TRBV9|.|.
CASSPYGETQYF
TGTGCCAGCAGCCCCTACGGGGAGACCCAGTACTTC
>TRBJ2-1|TRBV4-1|.|TRBD2
CASSQEPSGVSYNEQFF
TGCGCCAGCAGCCAAGAGCCCAGCGGGGTGTCCTACAATGAGCAGTTCTTC
>TRBJ2-1|TRBV30|.|TRBD2
CAWKWASGSNEQFF
TGTGCCTGGAAATGGGCTAGCGGGTCGAATGAGCAGTTCTTC
>TRBJ2-7|TRBV23-1|.|.
CASSPARGPIYEQYF
TGCGCCAGCAGTCCCGCCAGGGGACCAATCTACGAGCAGTACTTC
>TRBJ1-1|TRBV5-6|.|TRBD1
CASSLVGGQVEFFF
TGTGCCAGCAGCTTGGTCGGAGGACAGGTTGAATTTTTCTTT